This TCR beta chain was found in a study of PD-1 blockade in classical Hodgkin lymphoma. The overall study: With a 2-week interval, patients received intravenous nivolumab at 3 mg/kg.

Each patient's relapse followed autologous stem cell transplantation, and brentuximab vedotin exposure varied. General study points: Newly diagnosed patients were reported to start with lower TCR diversity than healthy donors. Diversity similar to that of newly diagnosed patients was seen at baseline in complete responders.

V was shortened by 6 bases and J by 8 bases, with 11 bases between the two germline ends. This CDR3 has 12 amino acids. Germline loops: CDR1 MDHEN, CDR2 SYDVKM. The method was immunoSEQ multiplex PCR; TCRdb's version includes in-frame clones alone and lacks a portion of them. Here the sample spans about 60,000 clones, roughly 90% being singletons. As concerns this clone: Its matching antigen is unknown.

The sequence came from a human donor with classical Hodgkin lymphoma. The sequencing used peripheral blood mononuclear cells (PBMCs), collected at baseline. V usage is TRBV28 and J usage is TRBJ2-1; no definite D call. The CDR3 spells CASSPGNHEQFF. The CDR3 coding sequence is TGTGCCAGCAGCCCGGGCAATCATGAGCAGTTCTTC.